Presented here are 24 T cell receptor beta chains from one specimen sequenced in a study of early T cells in non-severe SARS-CoV-2 infection. TCRdb independently ran MiXCR on the 5' RACE reads; one entry per CDR3 protein. Among roughly 100,000 distinct CDR3 sequences listed, about an eighth were seen once. The sample was whole blood. These receptors were obtained from an adult who was a healthcare worker with PCR-confirmed SARS-CoV-2 infection or an uninfected control (not recorded which).

This clonotype was detected many times. The V call is TRBV5-1, the J call TRBJ1-1; TRBD1 matches 7 bases. With V trimmed by 0 bases and J by 8 bases, 1 base remained unmatched. Germline V gene data show CDR1 as SGHRS and CDR2 as YFSETQ. This CDR3 contains 12 residues. The CDR3 here is CASSLEGAEAFF. CDR3 nucleotide sequence: TGCGCCAGCAGCTTGGAGGGGGCAGAAGCTTTCTTT.

CDR3 DNA: TGCGCCAGCAGCTTGGGAGTACTCTATGGCTACACCTTC. Protein: CASSLGVLYGYTF. The chain joins TRBV5-1 to TRBJ1-2; D remains ambiguous. The germline CDR1 and CDR2 sequences are SGHRS and YFSETQ. This CDR3 is built from 13 residues. Trimming pared 0 bases from V and 4 bases from J, leaving 7 bases between.

The chain carries TRBV4-1 and TRBJ2-1; 10 nucleotides line up with TRBD2. In germline, CDR1 is MGHRA, CDR2 YSYEKL. The length of the CDR3 is 16 residues. The V gene end was trimmed by 6 bases and the J gene end by 2 bases; junction bases not matched to a gene: 7. The CDR3, as DNA: TGCGCCAGCAGTTCCGCCGGGACTAGCGCCTACAATGAGCAGTTCTTC. It yields the protein CASSSAGTSAYNEQFF.

This clonotype was counted at least ten times. The chain uses TRBV7-9 and TRBJ2-7; tentatively, D is TRBD1 or TRBD2 (6 bases each). The CDR3 is 13 residues long. Looked up from germline, CDR1 is SEHNR and CDR2 is FQNEAQ (reference sequence). V was shortened by 5 bases and J by 6 bases, with 14 bases between the two germline ends. CDR3 sequence reads: CASSPGGPGEQYF. The CDR3 DNA sequence: TGTGCCAGCAGCCCCGGGGGCCCCGGCGAGCAGTACTTC.

This clonotype was seen ten or more times. The chain combines TRBV7-2 with TRBJ2-2; the D gene could be TRBD1 or TRBD2 (6 bases each). V lost 5 bases and J lost 4, with 11 bases in between. This CDR3 is 14 amino acids long. The germline gives CDR1 SGHTA, CDR2 FQGNSA. In DNA form, the CDR3 reads TGTGCCAGCAGCCTGGAGGGGGTCACCGGGGAGCTGTTTTTT. Its protein product is CASSLEGVTGELFF.

The sample holds a few counts of this clonotype. The chain is built from TRBV7-3 and TRBJ2-3, with a tentative D call TRBD2 (5 bases). Between the trimmed V and J ends, which lost 0 bases and 2 bases, there was a span of 9 bases. The CDR3 spans 15 residues. The germline V gene has CDR1 SGHTA and CDR2 FQGTGA. CDR3 coding DNA: TGTGCCAGCAGCTTAACTAGCGACCTCACAGATACGCAGTATTTT. This gives the protein CASSLTSDLTDTQYF.

This clonotype was seen repeatedly, ten times or more. The chain joins TRBV5-1 to TRBJ2-7; 7 bases are a match to TRBD2. CDR1 and CDR2 (germline): SGHRS, YFSETQ. V shed 4 bases and J 1 base; nucleotides not matched to a gene: 8. The CDR3 length is 15 residues. CDR3 DNA: TGCGCCAGCAGCCTGGGGGGGACCGCGTCCTACGAGCAGTACTTC. It codes for CASSLGGTASYEQYF.

This clonotype has just a few counts. This chain connects TRBV20-1 to TRBJ2-1; D is unresolved. Germline V gives CDR1 DFQATT, CDR2 SNEGSKA (reference sequence). V lost 4 bases and J lost 6, with 4 bases in between. The CDR3 is 10 amino acids. The DNA for the CDR3 is TGCAGTGCTAATTTCAATGAGCAGTTCTTC. Protein sequence: CSANFNEQFF.

V is TRBV28 and J is TRBJ1-1; weak D call: TRBD1 (5 bases). The germline V gene has CDR1 MDHEN and CDR2 SYDVKM. Trimming shortened V by 6 bases and J by 10 bases, and 12 bases separated the two germline ends. The CDR3 runs to 11 residues. CDR3 sequence (DNA): TGTGCCAGCAGCGAAACAGGACCAGCTTTCTTT. Its translation is CASSETGPAFF.

This sequence joins TRBV6-6 and TRBJ1-5; the match to TRBD1 covers 8 bases. The germline V gene encodes CDR1 MNHNY and CDR2 SVGAGI (reference sequence). CDR3 length: 14 residues. The V gene end was trimmed by 6 bases and the J gene end by 2 bases; junction bases not matched to a gene: 3. In DNA form, the CDR3 reads TGTGCCAGCAGACAGGGGGATGGCAATCAGCCCCAGCATTTT. It codes for CASRQGDGNQPQHF.

The chain employs TRBV28 and TRBJ2-7, with 8 bases identical to TRBD2. This CDR3 contains 14 residues. V gave up 8 bases and J gave up 6 bases; unmatched junction bases: 12. Germline CDR1 reads MDHEN; CDR2 reads SYDVKM. CDR3 coding DNA: TGTGCCAGCGGATCCGGGACTAGGAAAGGCGAGCAGTACTTC. It specifies CASGSGTRKGEQYF.

In its sample, this clonotype was seen many times. The genes are TRBV2 and TRBJ2-1, with D possibly matching TRBD1 (5 bases). The CDR3 runs to 15 residues. The germline V gene encodes CDR1 SNHLY and CDR2 FYNNEI. Trimming stripped 5 bases from V and 5 bases from J, with 16 bases between. The DNA of the CDR3 is TGTGCCAGCAGTCAGATTTTTGGACAAGACAATGAGCAGTTCTTC. Protein sequence: CASSQIFGQDNEQFF.

This clonotype was seen ten or more times. The chain employs TRBV12-3 or TRBV12-4 and TRBJ1-2; possibly TRBD1 for D (5 bases). This CDR3 region has 12 residues. Trimming left V 3 bases short and J 5 bases short, with 7 bases between. The CDR3, as DNA: TGTGCCAGCAGTTTCGAGGGGTATGGCTACACCTTC. Translation: CASSFEGYGYTF.

Only a few counts were recorded for this clonotype. V is TRBV20-1 and J is TRBJ2-3; 11 bases are a match to TRBD2. Trimming cost V 5 bases and J 0 bases; bases outside gene matches: 1. The CDR3 totals 14 residues. Per the germline V gene, CDR1 is DFQATT and CDR2 is SNEGSKA (reference sequence). The CDR3: CSAGTSGSTDTQYF. The CDR3 DNA follows: TGCAGTGCTGGGACTAGCGGTAGCACAGATACGCAGTATTTT.

This clonotype was counted between two and nine times. The CDR3 loop is CASSFPGGQGMNTEAFF. CDR3 coding DNA: TGTGCCAGCAGCTTCCCCGGGGGCCAGGGTATGAACACTGAAGCTTTCTTT. The rearrangement uses TRBV13 and TRBJ1-1; D may be TRBD1 (6 bases). The CDR3 sequence is 17 residues long. Germline V gene lookup returns CDR1 PRHDT and CDR2 FYEKMQ (reference sequence). Trimming stripped 3 bases from V and 0 bases from J, with 17 bases between.

The chain recombines TRBV12-3 or TRBV12-4 with TRBJ2-5; D is possibly TRBD2 (6 bases). The CDR3 is made up of 17 amino acids. V shed 5 bases and J shed 5 bases, with 24 bases lying between them. CDR3 region: CASSHTLAETEGETQYF. The CDR3 DNA is TGTGCCAGCAGTCACACTTTAGCGGAGACCGAGGGGGAGACCCAGTACTTC.

The rearrangement joins TRBV12-3 or TRBV12-4 to TRBJ2-3; D unclear. V gave up 6 bases and J gave up 8 bases, with 15 bases separating them. This CDR3 comprises 13 residues. CDR3 sequence (DNA): TGTGCCAGCAGCCTCAGCCCGCAGGCTACGCAGTATTTT. Translating it yields CASSLSPQATQYF.

The chain is built from TRBV15 and TRBJ2-3, with 7 bases fitting TRBD1. The CDR3 is 16 residues long. Trimming removed 1 base from V and 5 bases from J; junction bases left unmatched: 9. Looked up from germline, CDR1 is LNHNV and CDR2 is YYDKDF (reference sequence). The CDR3 sequence is CATSRVTGALGDTQYF. The CDR3 DNA sequence: TGTGCCACCAGCAGAGTTACAGGGGCTTTAGGAGATACGCAGTATTTT.

This clonotype was seen more than once but under ten times. This sequence joins TRBV7-2 and TRBJ2-2; unclear D gene. V gave up 5 bases and J gave up 3 bases, with 4 bases separating them. The CDR3 length is 12 residues. Germline V gene data show CDR1 as SGHTA and CDR2 as FQGNSA. The CDR3 loop is CASSQDTGELFF. CDR3 bases: TGTGCCAGCAGCCAAGACACCGGGGAGCTGTTTTTT.

This clonotype was recorded many times. The rearrangement links TRBV12-3 or TRBV12-4 to TRBJ2-1; D is unresolved. V lost 5 bases to trimming and J lost 6 bases, with 11 bases between them. The CDR3 length is 13 residues. CDR3 sequence reads: CASSLLSGNEQFF. CDR3 DNA: TGTGCCAGCAGTCTTTTGTCCGGCAATGAGCAGTTCTTC.

The chain combines TRBV5-8 with TRBJ2-7, with D tentatively TRBD1 (5 bases). Germline lookup yields CDR1 SGHTS and CDR2 YDEGEE. The CDR3 runs 13 residues. V lost 1 base and J lost 3, with 8 bases in between. The CDR3 sequence: CASSLTGDYEQYF. In nucleotides, the CDR3 is TGTGCCAGCAGCTTGACAGGAGACTACGAGCAGTACTTC.

This clonotype was seen repeatedly, ten times or more. The chain recombines TRBV2 with TRBJ2-7; D is perhaps TRBD2 (5 bases). The CDR3 runs to 13 residues. The V end was cut by 5 bases, the J end by 5 bases, with 13 bases between. The germline V gene encodes CDR1 SNHLY and CDR2 FYNNEI. The CDR3 loop reads CASSRQDFHEQYF. CDR3 bases: TGTGCCAGCAGTAGGCAGGACTTCCACGAGCAGTACTTC.

This clonotype came up many times. V usage is TRBV27 and J usage is TRBJ2-7, with D possibly being TRBD1 or TRBD2 (5 bases each). The CDR3 has 13 amino acids. V lost 8 bases, J lost 6 bases, and 17 bases lay in between. Germline CDR1 and CDR2: MNHEY and SMNVEV (reference sequence). CDR3 residues: CASRYGGTGEQYF. DNA for the CDR3: TGTGCCAGCCGCTATGGGGGAACGGGCGAGCAGTACTTC.

In its sample, this clonotype was seen many times. The rearrangement uses TRBV7-9 and TRBJ2-2; D remains unclear. V was cut by 1 base and J by 3 bases, with 9 bases left in between. Germline V gene sequence: CDR1 SEHNR, CDR2 FQNEAQ (reference sequence). CDR3 length equals 15 residues. The CDR3 bases are TGTGCCAGCAGCTTAGAGGGCGGATACACCGGGGAGCTGTTTTTT. Amino acids: CASSLEGGYTGELFF.